The 28 T cell receptor beta chains below were found in one sample sequenced in a study of T cell responses to AZD1222 COVID-19 vaccine. The table came from immunoSEQ multiplex PCR; TCRdb's copy has only in-frame clones and leaves some out. The sample comprises about 99,000 clones, about nine tenths of which are singletons, and approximately 9% rests with the top ten. The source was peripheral blood, collected 28 days after the second AZD1222 dose. The receptors originated from an adult who received the AZD1222 COVID-19 vaccine.

Only one count was recorded for this clone. The chain is built from TRBV7-2 and TRBJ2-7, with 8 nucleotides matching TRBD2. This CDR3 contains 13 residues. After removal of 1 base from V and 5 bases from J, the junction contained 1 base not matched to a gene. From germline, CDR1 is SGHTA and CDR2 FQGNSA. CDR3 in amino acids: CASSLGRGDEQYF. The CDR3 coding sequence is TGTGCCAGCAGCTTAGGGCGGGGGGACGAGCAGTACTTC.

The genes are TRBV6-5 and TRBJ2-7, with 8 bases identical to TRBD2. Losses at the gene ends were 5 bases for V and 6 bases for J; bases not matched to a gene: 9. CDR3 length: 14 amino acids. Germline V gene sequence: CDR1 MNHEY, CDR2 SVGAGI. CDR3 DNA sequence: TGTGCCAGCAGTCTTACCGGGACTAGGGCCGAGCAGTACTTC. This sequence encodes CASSLTGTRAEQYF.

The rearrangement uses TRBV11-2 and TRBJ1-6, with D hard to call. Trimming stripped 5 bases from V and 12 bases from J, with 14 bases between. Germline values: CDR1 SGHAT, CDR2 FQNNGV. The CDR3 totals 13 residues. CDR3: CASSPDRLEPLHF. CDR3 bases: TGTGCCAGCAGCCCAGACCGATTGGAACCCCTCCACTTT. The complete variable domain, with remaining parts taken from reference TRBV11-2 and TRBJ1-6, reads EAGVAQSPRYKIIEKRQSVAFWCNPISGHATLYWYQQILGQGPKLLIQFQNNGVVDDSQLPKDRFSAERLKGVDSTLKIQPAKLEDSAVYLCASSPDRLEPLHFGNGTRLTVT.

The chain joins TRBV6-2 or TRBV6-3 to TRBJ2-7; D not certain. This CDR3 is 13 amino acids long. Germline values: CDR1 MNHEY, CDR2 SVGEGT. V was pared by 6 bases and J by 2 bases, with 11 bases between. CDR3 amino acids: CASSTPTPYEQYF. The CDR3 DNA sequence: TGTGCCAGCAGCACCCCTACTCCCTACGAGCAGTACTTC.

The rearrangement uses TRBV5-5 and TRBJ2-7; D is uncertain. The V gene lost 1 base and the J gene lost 2 bases, with 7 bases spanning the gap. The germline gives CDR1 SGHKS, CDR2 YYEKEE (reference sequence). This CDR3 spans 13 amino acids. Here the CDR3 DNA reads TGTGCCAGCAGCTTGCCAGGCACCTACGAGCAGTACTTC. Protein: CASSLPGTYEQYF.

The chain carries TRBV7-9 and TRBJ1-2, with TRBD1 as a possible D gene (6 bases). Germline CDR1 SEHNR, CDR2 FQNEAQ (reference sequence). Trimming removed 5 bases at V and 2 bases at J, with 18 bases between. The CDR3 is 16 amino acids. CDR3: CASSRAGTSANYGYTF. Here the CDR3 DNA reads TGTGCCAGCAGCCGCGCAGGGACATCTGCCAACTATGGCTACACCTTC.

The chain has TRBV7-9 and TRBJ1-5, with D hard to call. The CDR3 extends over 14 amino acids. V lost 0 bases and J 0 bases, leaving 3 bases between the germline ends. Germline loops: CDR1 SEHNR, CDR2 FQNEAQ (reference sequence). DNA of the CDR3: TGTGCCAGCAGCTTAGCAGGTAGCAATCAGCCCCAGCATTTT. Its translation: CASSLAGSNQPQHF. The full variable domain, its missing parts supplied by reference TRBV7-9 and TRBJ1-5, is DTGVSQNPRHKITKRGQNVTFRCDPISEHNRLYWYRQTLGQGPEFLTYFQNEAQLEKSRLLSDRFSAERPKGSFSTLEIQRTEQGDSAMYLCASSLAGSNQPQHFGDGTRLSIL.

This clone has more than one count but fewer than ten. The chain is built from TRBV10-3 and TRBJ2-5; 13 bases are shared with TRBD2. The length of the CDR3 is 16 residues. V lost 3 bases, J lost 5 bases, and 6 bases stayed unmatched. CDR1 and CDR2 from the germline V gene are ENHRY and SYGVKD. CDR3 DNA: TGTGCCATCAGTGACCCTGGACTAGCGGGAGTCGAGACCCAGTACTTC. Translating gives CAISDPGLAGVETQYF.

The chain uses TRBV4-3 and TRBJ2-2; perhaps TRBD1 as D (6 bases). In germline, CDR1 is LGHNA, CDR2 YSLEER. V was clipped by 0 bases and J by 0 bases, with 14 bases between them. The CDR3 covers 18 residues. For the CDR3, the DNA is TGCGCCAGCAGCCAAGAAGCCCCAGGGGCCACGAACACCGGGGAGCTGTTTTTT. Its translation: CASSQEAPGATNTGELFF.

This chain uses TRBV5-1 with TRBJ1-1; TRBD1 aligns across 7 bases. The CDR3 has 15 amino acids. The germline CDR1 and CDR2 sequences are SGHRS and YFSETQ. Trimming removed 4 bases from V and 4 bases from J; junction bases left unmatched: 10. The CDR3, as DNA: TGCGCCAGCAGCGCCTTAAGGGGGCCGGGCACTGAAGCTTTCTTT. It yields the protein CASSALRGPGTEAFF.

V usage is TRBV11-2 and J usage is TRBJ2-5, with 15 bases lining up with TRBD2. The CDR3 has 18 residues. CDR1 and CDR2 from the germline V gene are SGHAT and FQNNGV. J gave up 3 bases and V 5 bases, and 10 bases lay outside the gene matches. The CDR3 region has the DNA TGTGCCAGCAGCCGGTGGACTAGCGGGAGGGCCTGGGAAGAGACCCAGTACTTC. Encoded protein: CASSRWTSGRAWEETQYF.

The CDR3 sequence is CASSVYRVPTGELFF. Here the CDR3 DNA reads TGCGCCAGCAGCGTCTACAGGGTCCCCACCGGGGAGCTGTTTTTT. V is TRBV5-1 and J is TRBJ2-2; TRBD1 might be the D (6 bases). Germline V gene sequence: CDR1 SGHRS, CDR2 YFSETQ. V was clipped by 4 bases and J by 4 bases, with 14 bases between them. This CDR3 has 15 amino acids.

This clone was counted only a few times. The CDR3 region has the DNA TGTGCCAGCAGCTTATCGTCGGCAGGTTCCTACGAGCAGTACTTC. Translating it yields CASSLSSAGSYEQYF. This chain joins TRBV7-2 and TRBJ2-7; D gene unclear. The germline gives CDR1 SGHTA, CDR2 FQGNSA. Trimming removed 2 bases at V and 1 base at J, with 12 bases between. The CDR3 contains 15 residues.

The J gene is TRBJ2-7, the V gene TRBV7-2; 7 positions match TRBD2. The CDR3 covers 13 residues. In germline, CDR1 is SGHTA, CDR2 FQGNSA. V lost 2 bases to trimming and J lost 6 bases; unmatched junction nucleotides: 4. CDR3 coding DNA: TGTGCCAGCAGCTTATCTAGCGGAGTCGAGCAGTACTTC. This codes for CASSLSSGVEQYF.

This sequence joins TRBV7-9 and TRBJ2-5, with 7 bases fitting TRBD1. J gave up 5 bases and V 5 bases, and 14 bases lay outside the gene matches. CDR1 SEHNR and CDR2 FQNEAQ come from the germline V gene (reference sequence). This CDR3 comprises 16 residues. The CDR3 spells CASSRRVGTAMETQYF. CDR3 nucleotide sequence: TGTGCCAGCAGCCGCAGGGTGGGGACAGCGATGGAGACCCAGTACTTC.

The V and J genes are TRBV19 and TRBJ2-2, with D possibly TRBD2 on 5 matching bases. The CDR3 has 15 amino acids. Per the germline V gene, CDR1 is LNHDA and CDR2 is SQIVND (reference sequence). V was pared by 5 bases and J by 1 base, with 11 bases between. CDR3 nucleotide sequence: TGTGCCAGTAGTCCGCTCGCGGGGAACACCGGGGAGCTGTTTTTT. Protein: CASSPLAGNTGELFF.

This chain uses TRBV7-9 with TRBJ1-4; 9 nucleotides line up with TRBD1. CDR3 length: 14 amino acids. V lost 3 bases, J lost 8 bases, and 4 bases stayed unmatched. In germline, CDR1 is SEHNR, CDR2 FQNEAQ (reference sequence). The CDR3 sequence: CASSFLGTGEKLFF. CDR3 bases: TGTGCCAGCAGCTTTTTGGGGACAGGGGAAAAACTGTTTTTT.

The chain carries TRBV18 and TRBJ1-1; 7 bases are shared with TRBD1. This CDR3 is 14 amino acids long. The V gene end was trimmed by 5 bases and the J gene end by 5 bases; junction bases not matched to a gene: 8. Germline values: CDR1 KGHSH, CDR2 LQKENI. This chain's CDR3 is CASSSTSGGTEAFF. The CDR3 DNA is TGTGCCAGCTCATCAACGTCAGGGGGGACTGAAGCTTTCTTT.

This chain uses TRBV3-1 (or the pseudogene TRBV3-2) with TRBJ1-5, with TRBD1 as a possible D gene (5 bases). The CDR3 sequence is 15 residues long. The germline V gene has CDR1 LGHDT and CDR2 YNNKEL (reference sequence). V lost 0 bases and J 4 bases, leaving 10 bases between the germline ends. In DNA, the CDR3 is TGTGCCAGCAGCCAAGATTCCGACAGAAATCAGCCCCAGCATTTT. Residues: CASSQDSDRNQPQHF.

This chain connects TRBV19 to TRBJ2-3, with 11 bases identical to TRBD2. Germline V gene data show CDR1 as LNHDA and CDR2 as SQIVND (reference sequence). This CDR3 is built from 16 residues. With 6 bases clipped from V and 3 bases from J, the junction kept 8 bases outside the gene matches. Here the CDR3 DNA reads TGTGCCAGTAGGATGTTAGCGGGAGGGAATACAGATACGCAGTATTTT. Translation gives CASRMLAGGNTDTQYF.

This sequence joins TRBV6-4 and TRBJ1-2, with a possible D match to TRBD1 (5 bases). This CDR3 spans 14 amino acids. Trimming removed 6 bases at V and 8 bases at J, with 19 bases between. The germline V gene encodes CDR1 MRHNA and CDR2 SNTAGT. CDR3 bases: TGTGCCAGCAGACCCTCAGGGTCCGCGTCCGGCTACACCTTC. This sequence encodes CASRPSGSASGYTF.

The rearrangement uses TRBV7-9 and TRBJ2-1, with TRBD1 matching 11 bases. This CDR3 is built from 18 residues. The germline gives CDR1 SEHNR, CDR2 FQNEAQ (reference sequence). V was clipped by 1 base and J by 5 bases; unmatched bases: 10. The DNA of the CDR3 is TGTGCCAGCAGCTTAGTGGGACAGGGGGAAGGGTTAAACAATGAGCAGTTCTTC. It translates to CASSLVGQGEGLNNEQFF.

The rearrangement uses TRBV30 and TRBJ1-5; D unresolved. The ends were cut back, 2 bases at V and 4 bases at J, with 18 bases in the middle. The germline CDR1 and CDR2 sequences are GTSNPN and SVGIG (reference sequence). The CDR3 is 16 amino acids. The CDR3 DNA follows: TGTGCCTGGAGTCCGAGGACCCGAGGGTTTAATCAGCCCCAGCATTTT. It codes for CAWSPRTRGFNQPQHF.

This chain connects TRBV19 to TRBJ2-5; a weak D match, TRBD1 (5 bases). Per the germline V gene, CDR1 is LNHDA and CDR2 is SQIVND (reference sequence). The CDR3 is 14 amino acids. Between the trimmed V and J ends, which lost 5 bases and 7 bases, there was a span of 17 bases. The DNA of the CDR3 is TGTGCCAGTAGTCCCACACTCAGGGAAGGGACCCAGTACTTC. It codes for CASSPTLREGTQYF.

The genes are TRBV3-1 (or the pseudogene TRBV3-2) and TRBJ2-7; 7 bases fit TRBD2. After removal of 1 base from V and 5 bases from J, the junction contained 8 bases not matched to a gene. The CDR3 runs 15 residues. Germline V gene data show CDR1 as LGHDT and CDR2 as YNNKEL (reference sequence). The CDR3 DNA reads as TGTGCCAGCAGCCAAGGCGGGAGTAAGTCCCACGAGCAGTACTTC. Residues: CASSQGGSKSHEQYF.

The rearrangement links TRBV21-1 to TRBJ1-5. TRBV21-1 is deemed a pseudogene. The CDR3 consists of 15 residues. As DNA, the CDR3 is TGTGCCAGCAGCAAAGGGCCCAGGGAGAATCAGCCCCAGCATTTT. It yields the protein CASSKGPRENQPQHF.

This chain connects TRBV9 to TRBJ2-1, with a tentative D call TRBD2 (6 bases). Germline V gene lookup returns CDR1 SGDLS and CDR2 YYNGEE. The germline V and J ends were trimmed by 4 bases and 4 bases, with 15 bases remaining between them. The CDR3 loop spans 15 amino acids. CDR3 region: CASSQSRRGYNEQFF. The CDR3 DNA reads TGTGCCAGCAGCCAATCTAGGAGGGGATACAATGAGCAGTTCTTC.

The chain has TRBV19 and TRBJ2-4; D is possibly TRBD1 (7 bases). Trimming cost V 5 bases and J 6 bases, with 14 bases left between them. Germline CDR1 and CDR2: LNHDA and SQIVND (reference sequence). This CDR3 comprises 14 residues. The CDR3 loop is CASSRQGGPNIQYF. CDR3 bases: TGTGCCAGTAGTCGGCAGGGGGGTCCAAACATTCAGTACTTC.